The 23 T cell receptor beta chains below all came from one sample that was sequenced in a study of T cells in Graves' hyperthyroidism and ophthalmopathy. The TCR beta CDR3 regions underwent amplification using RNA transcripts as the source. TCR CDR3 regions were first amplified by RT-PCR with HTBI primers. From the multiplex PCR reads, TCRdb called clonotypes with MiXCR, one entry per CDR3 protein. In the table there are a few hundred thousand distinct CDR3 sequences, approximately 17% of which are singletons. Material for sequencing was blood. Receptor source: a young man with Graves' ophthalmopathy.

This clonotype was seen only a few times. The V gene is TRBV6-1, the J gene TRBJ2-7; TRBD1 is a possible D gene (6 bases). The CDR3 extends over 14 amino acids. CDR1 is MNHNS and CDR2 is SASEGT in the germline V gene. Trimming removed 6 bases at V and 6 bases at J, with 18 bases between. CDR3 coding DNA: TGTGCCAGCAGCCAGGGAACAGGGAAAGCCGAGCAGTACTTC. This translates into CASSQGTGKAEQYF.

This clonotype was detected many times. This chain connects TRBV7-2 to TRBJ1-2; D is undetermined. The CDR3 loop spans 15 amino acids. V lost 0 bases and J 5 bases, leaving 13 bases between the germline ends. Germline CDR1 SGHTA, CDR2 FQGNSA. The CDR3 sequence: CASSLALDGVYGYTF. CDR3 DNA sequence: TGTGCCAGCAGCTTAGCTCTAGACGGCGTTTATGGCTACACCTTC.

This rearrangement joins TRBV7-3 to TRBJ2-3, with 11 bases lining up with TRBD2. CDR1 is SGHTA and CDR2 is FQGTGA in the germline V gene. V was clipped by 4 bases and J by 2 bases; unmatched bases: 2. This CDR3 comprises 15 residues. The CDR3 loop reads CASSSSGGFTDTQYF. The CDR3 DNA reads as TGTGCCAGCAGCTCTAGCGGGGGGTTCACAGATACGCAGTATTTT.

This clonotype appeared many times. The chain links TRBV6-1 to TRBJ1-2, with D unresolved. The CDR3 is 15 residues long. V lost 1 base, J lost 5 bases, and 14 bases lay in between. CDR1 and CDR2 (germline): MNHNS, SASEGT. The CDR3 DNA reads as TGTGCCAGCAGTGAAGGACCGGGTCGGGTGTATGGCTACACCTTC. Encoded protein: CASSEGPGRVYGYTF.

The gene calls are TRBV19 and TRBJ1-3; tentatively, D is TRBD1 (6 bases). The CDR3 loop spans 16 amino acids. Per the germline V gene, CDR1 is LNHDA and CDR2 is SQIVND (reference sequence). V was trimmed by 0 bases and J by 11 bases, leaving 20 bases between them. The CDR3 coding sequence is TGTGCCAGTAGTATAGAGGGACACCCCTCAGAAGGTGCCATATATTTT. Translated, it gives CASSIEGHPSEGAIYF.

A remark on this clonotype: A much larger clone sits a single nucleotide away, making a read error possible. The CDR3: CASGLPELGEQYF. The CDR3 DNA reads as TGTGCCAGCGGTTTGCCCGAGTTGGGAGAGCAGTACTTC. The gene calls are TRBV12-3 or TRBV12-4 and TRBJ2-7; D ambiguous. This CDR3 spans 13 amino acids.

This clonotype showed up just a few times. The DNA for the CDR3 is TGTGCCAGCAGCTTGGTCAGGGGGGAAGATACGCAGTATTTT. This translates into CASSLVRGEDTQYF. The gene calls are TRBV5-5 and TRBJ2-3; tentatively, D is TRBD1 (7 bases). The CDR3 extends over 14 amino acids. Trimming removed 0 bases at V and 5 bases at J, with 10 bases between. CDR1 and CDR2 from the germline V gene are SGHKS and YYEKEE (reference sequence).

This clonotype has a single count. In nucleotides, the CDR3 is TGTGCCAGCAGTTACCGGGTCTCCTACAATGAGCAGTTCTTC. Its protein product is CASSYRVSYNEQFF. This chain joins TRBV6-5 and TRBJ2-1; no firm D call. Trimming stripped 2 bases from V and 0 bases from J, with 5 bases between. Germline CDR1 and CDR2: MNHEY and SVGAGI. The CDR3 sequence is 14 residues long.

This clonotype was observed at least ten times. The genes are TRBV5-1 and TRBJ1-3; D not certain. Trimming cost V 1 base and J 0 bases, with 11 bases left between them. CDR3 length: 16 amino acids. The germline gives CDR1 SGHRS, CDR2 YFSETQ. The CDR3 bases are TGCGCCAGCAGCTTGAGTCCCCTGAGCTCTGGAAACACCATATATTTT. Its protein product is CASSLSPLSSGNTIYF.

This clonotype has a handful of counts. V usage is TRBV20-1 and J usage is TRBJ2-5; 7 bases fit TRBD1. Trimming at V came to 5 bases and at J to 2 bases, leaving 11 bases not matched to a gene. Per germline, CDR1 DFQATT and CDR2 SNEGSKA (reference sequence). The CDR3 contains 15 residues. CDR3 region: CSAARQGLVQETQYF. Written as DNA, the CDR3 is TGCAGTGCTGCGAGACAGGGTCTTGTTCAAGAGACCCAGTACTTC.

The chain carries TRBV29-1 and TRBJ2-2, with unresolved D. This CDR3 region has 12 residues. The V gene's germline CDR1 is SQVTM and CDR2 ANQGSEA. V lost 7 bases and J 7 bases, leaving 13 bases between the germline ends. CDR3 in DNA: TGCAGCGGGCTTAGTATTGGCGGGGAGCTGTTTTTT. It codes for CSGLSIGGELFF.

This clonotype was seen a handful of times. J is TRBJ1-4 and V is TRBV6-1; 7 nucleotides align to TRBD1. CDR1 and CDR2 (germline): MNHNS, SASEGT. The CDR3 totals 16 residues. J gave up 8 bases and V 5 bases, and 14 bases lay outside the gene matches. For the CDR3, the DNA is TGTGCCAGCAGTCCCCCCCCGGGACAGCGATCCGAAAAACTGTTTTTT. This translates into CASSPPPGQRSEKLFF.

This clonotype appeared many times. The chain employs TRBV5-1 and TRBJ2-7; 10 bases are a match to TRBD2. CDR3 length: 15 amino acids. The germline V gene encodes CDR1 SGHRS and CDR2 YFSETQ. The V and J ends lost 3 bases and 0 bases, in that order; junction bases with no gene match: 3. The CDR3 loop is CASSYGLADSYEQYF. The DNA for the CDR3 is TGCGCCAGCAGCTACGGACTAGCGGACTCCTACGAGCAGTACTTC.

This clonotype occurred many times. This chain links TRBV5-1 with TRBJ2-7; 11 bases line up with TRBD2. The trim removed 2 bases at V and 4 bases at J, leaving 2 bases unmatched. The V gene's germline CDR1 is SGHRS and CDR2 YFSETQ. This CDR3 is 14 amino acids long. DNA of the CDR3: TGCGCCAGCAGCTTCCGGACTAGCGGGTACGAGCAGTACTTC. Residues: CASSFRTSGYEQYF.

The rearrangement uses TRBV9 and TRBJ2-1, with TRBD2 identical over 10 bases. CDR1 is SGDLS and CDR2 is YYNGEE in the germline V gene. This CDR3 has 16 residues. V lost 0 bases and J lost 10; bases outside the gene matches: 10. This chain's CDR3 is CASSVGPAGGLEEQFF. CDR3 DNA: TGTGCCAGCAGCGTAGGGCCAGCGGGGGGGCTTGAAGAGCAGTTCTTC.

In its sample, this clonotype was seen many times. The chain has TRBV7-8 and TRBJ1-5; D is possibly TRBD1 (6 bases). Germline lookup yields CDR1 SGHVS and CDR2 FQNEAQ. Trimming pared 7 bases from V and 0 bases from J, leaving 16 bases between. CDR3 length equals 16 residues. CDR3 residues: CASTPAGGPSNQPQHF. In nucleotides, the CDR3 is TGTGCCAGCACCCCCGCCGGGGGCCCTAGCAATCAGCCCCAGCATTTT. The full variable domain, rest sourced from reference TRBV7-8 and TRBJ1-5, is GAGVSQSPRYKVAKRGQDVALRCDPISGHVSLFWYQQALGQGPEFLTYFQNEAQLDKSGLPSDRFFAERPEGSVSTLKIQRTQQEDSAVYLCASTPAGGPSNQPQHFGDGTRLSIL.

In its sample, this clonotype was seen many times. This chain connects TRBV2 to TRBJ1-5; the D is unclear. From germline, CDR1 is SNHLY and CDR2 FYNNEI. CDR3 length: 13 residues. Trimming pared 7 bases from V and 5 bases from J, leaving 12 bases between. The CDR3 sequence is CASNLVEDQPQHF. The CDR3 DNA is TGTGCCAGCAATTTAGTGGAGGATCAGCCCCAGCATTTT.

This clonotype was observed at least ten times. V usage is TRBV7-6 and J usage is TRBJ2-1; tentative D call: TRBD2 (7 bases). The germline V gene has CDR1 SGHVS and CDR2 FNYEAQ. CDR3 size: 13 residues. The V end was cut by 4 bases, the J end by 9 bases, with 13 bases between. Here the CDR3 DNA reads TGTGCCAGCAGCTCCACGGGGGGCCCTGAGCAGTTCTTC. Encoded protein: CASSSTGGPEQFF. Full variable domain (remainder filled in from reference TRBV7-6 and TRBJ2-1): GAGVSQSPRYKVTKRGQDVALRCDPISGHVSLYWYRQALGQGPEFLTYFNYEAQQDKSGLPNDRFSAERPEGSISTLTIQRTEQRDSAMYRCASSSTGGPEQFFGPGTRLTVL.

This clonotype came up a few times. CDR3 sequence (DNA): TGTGCCAGCAGTCTGACACCCGGGACAGGGGGATCCGGGGAGCTGTTTTTT. This sequence encodes CASSLTPGTGGSGELFF. V gene TRBV6-1 combines with J gene TRBJ2-2, with 11 bases matching TRBD1. The V gene end was trimmed by 5 bases and the J gene end by 6 bases; junction bases not matched to a gene: 11. CDR3 length: 17 residues. CDR1 and CDR2 from the germline V gene are MNHNS and SASEGT.

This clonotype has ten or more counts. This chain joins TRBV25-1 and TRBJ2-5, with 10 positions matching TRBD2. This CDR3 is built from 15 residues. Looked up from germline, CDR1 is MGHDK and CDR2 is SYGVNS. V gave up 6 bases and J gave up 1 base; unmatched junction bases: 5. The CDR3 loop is CASRGSGGPQETQYF. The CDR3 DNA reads TGTGCCAGCAGGGGTAGCGGGGGGCCCCAAGAGACCCAGTACTTC. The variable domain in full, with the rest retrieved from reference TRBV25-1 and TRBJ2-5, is EADIYQTPRYLVIGTGKKITLECSQTMGHDKMYWYQQDPGMELHLIHYSYGVNSTEKGDLSSESTVSRIRTEHFPLTLESARPSHTSQYLCASRGSGGPQETQYFGPGTRLLVL.

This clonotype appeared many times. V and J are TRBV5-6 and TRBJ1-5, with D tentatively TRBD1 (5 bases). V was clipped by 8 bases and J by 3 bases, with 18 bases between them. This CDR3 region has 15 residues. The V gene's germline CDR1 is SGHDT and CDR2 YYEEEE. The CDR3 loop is CARALGRLINQPQHF. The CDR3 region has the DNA TGTGCCAGGGCCTTGGGGCGGTTGATCAATCAGCCCCAGCATTTT.

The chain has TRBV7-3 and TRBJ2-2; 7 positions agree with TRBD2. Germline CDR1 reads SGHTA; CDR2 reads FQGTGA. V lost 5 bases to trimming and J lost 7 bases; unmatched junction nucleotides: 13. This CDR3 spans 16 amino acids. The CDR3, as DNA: TGTGCCAGCAGCCGGCTACTAGCGCCTCTTGGCGGGGAGCTGTTTTTT. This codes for CASSRLLAPLGGELFF.

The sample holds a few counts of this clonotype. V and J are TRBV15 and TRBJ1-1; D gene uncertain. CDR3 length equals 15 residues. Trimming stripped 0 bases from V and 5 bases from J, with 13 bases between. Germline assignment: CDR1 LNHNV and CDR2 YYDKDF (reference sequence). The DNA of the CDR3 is TGTGCCACCAGCAGAGATGGGAGGGTCGGAACTGAAGCTTTCTTT. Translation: CATSRDGRVGTEAFF.